This T cell receptor (beta chain) was identified during a study of blood T cell repertoires in COVID-19. Study context: Sites in the United States, Italy and Spain provided acute and convalescent COVID-19 samples. PBMCs, B-cell-depleted T cells, or T cells were the source of the cDNA or gDNA that made up the material.

In the original workflow: Amplifying reference gene primers gave estimates of nucleated cell counts. Clones were read by immunoSEQ multiplex PCR, and TCRdb kept only the in-frame ones, dropping some. D and trimming come from the DNA, and the V and J calls and clone size come from that table. This sample has approximately 120,000 clones, with around three quarters found just once. The CDR3 spans 15 residues. From germline, CDR1 is SGHDT and CDR2 YYEEEE. Germline trimming cut 2 bases from V and 8 bases from J; bases unmatched to any gene: 10. V usage is TRBV5-6 and J usage is TRBJ2-1; 7 nucleotides align to TRBD2. Sequencing was carried out using peripheral blood. The sequence derives from a woman in her 70s with acute or convalescent COVID-19. The CDR3 DNA is TGTGCCAGCAGCTTCGGGGCGGGGGACGGCGATGAGCAGTTCTTC. It translates to CASSFGAGDGDEQFF.